The 27 T cell receptor beta chains listed next were all sequenced from one sample in a study of HIV-infected patients and healthy controls. All unsorted peripheral T cells were captured because whole blood was used without fractionation. Reverse transcription used 450 to 550 ng RNA and constant-region primers for alpha and beta. Each of the alpha and beta chains got its own library through chain-specific third strand synthesis with indices. Each CDR3 protein is one row after TCRdb ran MiXCR on the 5' RACE reads. Of fewer than 7,000 distinct CDR3 sequences listed, 11% are singletons. Specimen: blood, collected before antiretroviral therapy. Receptors were obtained from an adult with HIV infection.

This clonotype was seen ten or more times. The chain recombines TRBV5-5 with TRBJ1-1; no firm D call. V dropped 2 bases and J dropped 8 bases, with 13 bases sitting between them. Looked up from germline, CDR1 is SGHKS and CDR2 is YYEKEE (reference sequence). CDR3 length: 13 residues. Here the CDR3 DNA reads TGTGCCAGCAGCTTAATAAACGCGGAAGAAGCTTTCTTT. Protein sequence: CASSLINAEEAFF.

By its share, this clonotype is medium-sized. V and J are TRBV20-1 and TRBJ2-1; 8 bases are a match to TRBD1. V was clipped by 4 bases and J by 3 bases; unmatched bases: 8. CDR1 DFQATT and CDR2 SNEGSKA come from the germline V gene (reference sequence). The CDR3 has 15 residues. The CDR3 DNA reads as TGCAGTGCTAAGTATCGGACAGGGTTCTACAATGAGCAGTTCTTC. Residues: CSAKYRTGFYNEQFF.

This clonotype is termed medium-sized. This chain links TRBV28 with TRBJ1-1, with D possibly TRBD1 on 6 matching bases. The germline V and J ends were trimmed by 1 base and 3 bases, with 12 bases remaining between them. From germline, CDR1 is MDHEN and CDR2 SYDVKM. This CDR3 region has 15 residues. Here the CDR3 DNA reads TGTGCCAGCAGTTTATACAGGGCTTCGGACACTGAAGCTTTCTTT. Amino acid sequence: CASSLYRASDTEAFF.

By its share, this clonotype is hyperexpanded (1% or more). This chain uses TRBV7-9 with TRBJ2-7, with 7 positions matching TRBD2. The V segment lost 3 bases and the J segment 6 bases; nucleotides outside the gene matches: 8. Germline CDR1 SEHNR, CDR2 FQNEAQ (reference sequence). The CDR3 is made up of 14 amino acids. The DNA of the CDR3 is TGTGCCAGCAGCTTCCTGACGGGGGGTCCCGAGCAGTACTTC. It codes for CASSFLTGGPEQYF.

In this sample, this clonotype is medium-sized. The J gene is TRBJ1-1, the V gene TRBV21-1; TRBD1 was called by the table and not checked on the DNA. TRBV21-1 is a known pseudogene. The CDR3 spans 17 residues. CDR3 region: CASSKCREDSSPNEAFF. The CDR3 nucleotides are TGTGCCAGCAGCAAATGTCGGGAAGACAGCTCGCCCAATGAAGCTTTCTTT.

By its share, this clonotype is medium-sized. CDR3 region: CSAIQGWNNSPLHF. CDR3 DNA: TGCAGTGCTATTCAGGGGTGGAATAATTCACCCCTCCACTTT. The chain links TRBV20-1 to TRBJ1-6; possibly TRBD1 for D (6 bases). V lost 4 bases to trimming and J lost 5 bases, with 12 bases between them. Per the germline V gene, CDR1 is DFQATT and CDR2 is SNEGSKA (reference sequence). The CDR3 runs to 14 residues.

This clonotype came up many times. This chain joins TRBV4-2 and TRBJ2-7; D unresolved. The CDR3 sequence is 13 residues long. Trimming left V 1 base short and J 1 base short, with 5 bases between. Germline V gene lookup returns CDR1 LGHNA and CDR2 YNFKEQ. The CDR3 DNA reads as TGTGCCAGCAGCCAAGGGAGTTCCTACGAGCAGTACTTC. Encoded protein: CASSQGSSYEQYF.

In its sample, this clonotype was seen many times. This chain connects TRBV11-1 to TRBJ2-7, with 7 nucleotides matching TRBD1. With V trimmed by 1 base and J by 3 bases, 6 bases remained unmatched. There are 15 residues in the CDR3. Per germline, CDR1 SGHAT and CDR2 FQDESV (reference sequence). CDR3 loop: CASSLVGTAFYEQYF. In nucleotides, the CDR3 is TGTGCCAGCAGCTTAGTTGGGACAGCTTTCTACGAGCAGTACTTC. Based on the CDR3 plus reference TRBV11-1 and TRBJ2-7, the full variable domain is EAEVAQSPRYKITEKSQAVAFWCDPISGHATLYWYRQILGQGPELLVQFQDESVVDDSQLPKDRFSAERLKGVDSTLKIQPAELGDSAMYLCASSLVGTAFYEQYFGPGTRLTVT.

This clonotype was seen only a few times. This chain links TRBV20-1 with TRBJ1-5; TRBD1 might be the D (5 bases). Germline loops: CDR1 DFQATT, CDR2 SNEGSKA (reference sequence). Trimming stripped 4 bases from V and 0 bases from J, with 10 bases between. CDR3 length: 14 residues. CDR3 sequence (DNA): TGCAGTGCTACGGGACGGCTTAGCAATCAGCCCCAGCATTTT. This translates into CSATGRLSNQPQHF.

This clonotype was recorded a few times. An end of the junction differs from the germline gene, which may be a read error. This chain connects TRBV5-6 to TRBJ2-6; D may be TRBD1 or TRBD2 (6 bases each). Looked up from germline, CDR1 is SGHDT and CDR2 is YYEEEE. The CDR3 length is 16 residues. CDR3 nucleotides: TGTGCCAGCAGCTTGAACGGGGGCTCTTGGGCCAACGTCCTGACTTTC. Encoded protein: CASSLNGGSWANVLTF.

The V and J genes are TRBV2 and TRBJ1-1; 7 positions agree with TRBD1. Germline V lookup: CDR1 SNHLY, CDR2 FYNNEI. The trim removed 3 bases at V and 7 bases at J, leaving 8 bases unmatched. The CDR3 is made up of 14 amino acids. CDR3 residues: CASSERGLGVEAFF. The CDR3 nucleotides read TGTGCCAGCAGTGAGAGGGGGCTAGGGGTTGAAGCTTTCTTT. The variable domain in full, completed from reference TRBV2 and TRBJ1-1, reads EPEVTQTPSHQVTQMGQEVILRCVPISNHLYFYWYRQILGQKVEFLVSFYNNEISEKSEIFDDQFSVERPDGSNFTLKIRSTKLEDSAMYFCASSERGLGVEAFFGQGTRLTVV.

The sample holds many counts of this clonotype. The CDR3 loop is CASSQETGIDNSPLHF. The DNA of the CDR3 is TGTGCCAGCAGCCAAGAGACAGGGATCGATAATTCACCCCTCCACTTT. The rearrangement uses TRBV4-2 and TRBJ1-6; 7 nucleotides line up with TRBD1. CDR1 is LGHNA and CDR2 is YNFKEQ in the germline V gene. The CDR3 extends over 16 amino acids. The junction had 4 bases not matched to a gene; V was cut back by 0 bases and J by 5 bases.

The J gene is TRBJ1-2, the V gene TRBV7-9; D gene uncertain. Germline V gene lookup returns CDR1 SEHNR and CDR2 FQNEAQ (reference sequence). This CDR3 comprises 14 residues. The V end lost 2 bases, the J end lost 2 bases, and 9 bases lay between the germline ends. CDR3 DNA sequence: TGTGCCAGCAGCTTACTCGGAACCAACTATGGCTACACCTTC. Encoded protein: CASSLLGTNYGYTF.

V gene TRBV5-5 combines with J gene TRBJ2-7, with D unresolved. The CDR3 consists of 12 residues. Trimming shortened V by 4 bases and J by 5 bases, and 10 bases separated the two germline ends. Germline CDR1 reads SGHKS; CDR2 reads YYEKEE (reference sequence). CDR3 DNA: TGTGCCAGCAGCCCGGTGGGGAACGAGCAGTACTTC. Translating it yields CASSPVGNEQYF.

In its sample, this clonotype was seen many times. V and J are TRBV28 and TRBJ1-2; no definite D call. Trimming cost V 8 bases and J 0 bases, with 16 bases left between them. The CDR3 covers 15 residues. Germline V gene sequence: CDR1 MDHEN, CDR2 SYDVKM. CDR3: CASGQHRIPNYGYTF. CDR3 bases: TGTGCCAGCGGGCAACACAGAATTCCTAACTATGGCTACACCTTC.

This clonotype was observed at least ten times. This chain uses TRBV24-1 with TRBJ2-5; 7 positions match TRBD2. This CDR3 region has 17 residues. CDR1 and CDR2 (germline): KGHDR, SFDVKD. V dropped 0 bases and J dropped 0; count of bases not matched to a gene: 6. The CDR3 nucleotides are TGTGCCACCAGTGATTTGGCTAGCGGACGAAACCAAGAGACCCAGTACTTC. It codes for CATSDLASGRNQETQYF.

This clonotype was observed many times. The genes are TRBV28 and TRBJ2-5; a weak D match, TRBD2 (5 bases). The ends were cut back, 8 bases at V and 5 bases at J, with 18 bases in the middle. CDR3 length: 14 amino acids. Germline lookup yields CDR1 MDHEN and CDR2 SYDVKM. The CDR3 coding sequence is TGTGCCAGCGGCCGCCTGGGAGTAGGGGAGACCCAGTACTTC. This sequence encodes CASGRLGVGETQYF.

This clonotype was seen a handful of times. CDR3: CASSLGLAGRPDYEQYF. In DNA form, the CDR3 reads TGTGCCAGCAGCCTGGGACTAGCGGGGAGGCCGGACTACGAGCAGTACTTC. The chain combines TRBV11-2 with TRBJ2-7, with 13 bases aligning to TRBD2. The CDR3 runs 17 residues. Germline V gene lookup returns CDR1 SGHAT and CDR2 FQNNGV. V lost 5 bases, J lost 3 bases, and 10 bases stayed unmatched.

This clonotype appeared a few times. The chain couples TRBV4-2 to TRBJ2-7; no firm D call. Germline V CDR1 and CDR2: LGHNA, YNFKEQ. With 2 bases removed from V and 2 bases from J, the gap between germline ends came to 16 bases. The CDR3 contains 16 residues. In nucleotides, the CDR3 is TGTGCCAGCAGCCAATCAGCTGAGGCTCCCCCCTACGAGCAGTACTTC. Amino acids: CASSQSAEAPPYEQYF.

This clonotype showed up many times. V and J are TRBV2 and TRBJ1-1; unclear D gene. Germline V gives CDR1 SNHLY, CDR2 FYNNEI. Trimming removed 1 base at V and 0 bases at J, with 9 bases between. This CDR3 has 15 amino acids. CDR3 nucleotide sequence: TGTGCCAGCAGTGAAGTTAGGACGGTGAACACTGAAGCTTTCTTT. This gives the protein CASSEVRTVNTEAFF.

The sample holds many counts of this clonotype. The CDR3 DNA reads TGTGCCAGCAGCCATACCAGGGACAGGGCTTACACTGAAGCTTTCTTT. Translated: CASSHTRDRAYTEAFF. This chain links TRBV4-2 with TRBJ1-1, with 9 bases that match TRBD1. With V trimmed by 3 bases and J by 3 bases, 8 bases remained unmatched. The V gene's germline CDR1 is LGHNA and CDR2 YNFKEQ. The CDR3 sequence is 16 residues long.

By sample share, this clonotype is medium-sized. This rearrangement joins TRBV12-3 or TRBV12-4 to TRBJ2-4; D possibly corresponds to TRBD1 (6 bases). The CDR3 contains 13 residues. The germline V and J ends were trimmed by 3 bases and 6 bases, with 9 bases remaining between them. The CDR3 reads CASSFGGRNIQYF. CDR3 coding DNA: TGTGCCAGCAGTTTTGGGGGCCGAAACATTCAGTACTTC.

This sequence joins TRBV7-9 and TRBJ2-3, with D hard to call. CDR3 length equals 12 residues. CDR1 and CDR2 (germline): SEHNR, FQNEAQ (reference sequence). Trimming took off 5 bases at V and 4 bases at J, with 7 bases between the two ends. CDR3 residues: CASSPLADTQYF. CDR3 DNA sequence: TGTGCCAGCAGCCCTTTAGCAGATACGCAGTATTTT.

The V call is TRBV12-3 or TRBV12-4, the J call TRBJ1-1; D gene unclear. V lost 5 bases, J lost 7 bases, and 11 bases lay in between. The CDR3 is 12 residues long. DNA for the CDR3: TGTGCCAGCAGTCTCGCAGGACTTGAAGCTTTCTTT. As protein: CASSLAGLEAFF.

This clonotype is medium-sized within its sample. This chain joins TRBV12-3 or TRBV12-4 and TRBJ1-1; D is ambiguous. V gave up 3 bases and J gave up 1 base, with 3 bases separating them. The CDR3 totals 12 residues. CDR3 in amino acids: CASSFGNTEAFF. In nucleotides, the CDR3 is TGTGCCAGCAGTTTTGGGAACACTGAAGCTTTCTTT.

This clonotype showed up many times. The chain recombines TRBV10-3 with TRBJ1-1; D not resolved. The V end was cut by 7 bases, the J end by 0 bases, with 6 bases between. Germline-derived CDR1 and CDR2 are ENHRY and SYGVKD. The length of the CDR3 is 12 residues. CDR3 coding DNA: TGTGCCATCAAGCAGGTGAACACTGAAGCTTTCTTT. The encoded protein is CAIKQVNTEAFF.

This clonotype was seen at least ten times. V gene TRBV11-1 combines with J gene TRBJ1-1; TRBD1 matches at 7 bases. CDR3 length equals 16 residues. Germline lookup yields CDR1 SGHAT and CDR2 FQDESV (reference sequence). Trimming cost V 5 bases and J 4 bases; bases outside gene matches: 13. The CDR3 coding sequence is TGTGCCAGCAGCGCCCATGGTTGGGAGGGGGCCACTGAAGCTTTCTTT. Translating it yields CASSAHGWEGATEAFF.